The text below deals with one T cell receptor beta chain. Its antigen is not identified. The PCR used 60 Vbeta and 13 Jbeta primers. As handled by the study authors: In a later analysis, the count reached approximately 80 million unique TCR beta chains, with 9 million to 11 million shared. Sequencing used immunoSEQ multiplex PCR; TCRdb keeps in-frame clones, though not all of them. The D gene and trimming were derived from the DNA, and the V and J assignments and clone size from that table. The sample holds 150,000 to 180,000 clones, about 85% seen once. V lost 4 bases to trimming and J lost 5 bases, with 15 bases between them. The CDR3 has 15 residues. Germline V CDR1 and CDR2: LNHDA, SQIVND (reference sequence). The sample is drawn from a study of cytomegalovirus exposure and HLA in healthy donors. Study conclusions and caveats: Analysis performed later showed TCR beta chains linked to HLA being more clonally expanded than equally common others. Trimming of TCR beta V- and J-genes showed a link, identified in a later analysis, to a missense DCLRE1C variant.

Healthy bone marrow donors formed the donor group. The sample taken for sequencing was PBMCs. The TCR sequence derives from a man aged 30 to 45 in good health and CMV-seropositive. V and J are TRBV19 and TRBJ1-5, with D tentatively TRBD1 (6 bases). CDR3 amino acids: CASSNPQGFDQPQHF. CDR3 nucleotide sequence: TGTGCCAGTAGTAATCCTCAGGGGTTCGATCAGCCCCAGCATTTT.